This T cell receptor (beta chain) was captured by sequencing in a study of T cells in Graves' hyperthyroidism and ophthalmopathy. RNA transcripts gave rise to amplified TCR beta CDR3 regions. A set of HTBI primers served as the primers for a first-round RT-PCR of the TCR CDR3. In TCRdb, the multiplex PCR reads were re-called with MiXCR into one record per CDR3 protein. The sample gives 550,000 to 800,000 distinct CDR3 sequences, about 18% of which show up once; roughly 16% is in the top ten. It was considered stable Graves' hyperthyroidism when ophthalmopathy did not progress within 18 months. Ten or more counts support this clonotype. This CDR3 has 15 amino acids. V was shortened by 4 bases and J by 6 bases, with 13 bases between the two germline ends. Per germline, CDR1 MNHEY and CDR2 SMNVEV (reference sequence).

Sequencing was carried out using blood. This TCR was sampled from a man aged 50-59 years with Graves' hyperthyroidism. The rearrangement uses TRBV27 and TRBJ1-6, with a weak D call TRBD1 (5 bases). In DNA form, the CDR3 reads TGTGCCAGCAGTTCTAATACAGGCCTTAATTCACCCCTCCACTTT. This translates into CASSSNTGLNSPLHF.